This T cell receptor beta chain was identified during a study of blood T cells in healthy people across ages. Germline-derived CDR1 and CDR2 are MNHEY and SMNVEV (reference sequence). CDR3 length: 14 residues. V was shortened by 5 bases and J by 2 bases, with 12 bases between the two germline ends. A word on this clonotype: Its antigen is undetermined.

A second PCR, run for about 6 to 11 cycles, used a sample-barcoded 5' primer plus a J-beta primer mix. Unique molecular identifiers of 12 random nucleotides labeled each cDNA. One entry per CDR3 protein, called by TCRdb with MiXCR from the 5' RACE reads. Of around 1,100,000 distinct CDR3 sequences listed, less than 45% are singletons. Drawing of peripheral blood yielded ten milliliters from each donor. Findings and limits, study-wide: Roughly linearly, TCR beta diversity per million T cells fell as age increased. Among long-lived donors, naive CD4+ cells were more numerous and diversity higher than in aged donors.

V is TRBV27 and J is TRBJ1-2; TRBD1 is a possible D gene (5 bases). This receptor was obtained from a man aged 18-30 years in good health. Sequencing was carried out using blood. The CDR3 DNA is TGTGCCAGCAGTCCGGACATGCTAAACTATGGCTACACCTTC. This gives the protein CASSPDMLNYGYTF.